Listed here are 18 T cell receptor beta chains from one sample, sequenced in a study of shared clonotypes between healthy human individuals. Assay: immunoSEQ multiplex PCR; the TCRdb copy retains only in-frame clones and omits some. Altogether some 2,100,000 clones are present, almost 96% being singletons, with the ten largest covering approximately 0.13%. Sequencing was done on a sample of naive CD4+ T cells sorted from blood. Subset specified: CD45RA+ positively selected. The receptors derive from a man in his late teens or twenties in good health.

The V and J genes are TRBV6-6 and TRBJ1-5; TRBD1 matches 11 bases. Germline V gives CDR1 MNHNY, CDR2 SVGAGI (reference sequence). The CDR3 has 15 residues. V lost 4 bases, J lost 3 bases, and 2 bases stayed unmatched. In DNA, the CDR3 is TGTGCCAGCAGTTGGACAGGGGGCGTCAATCAGCCCCAGCATTTT. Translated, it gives CASSWTGGVNQPQHF.

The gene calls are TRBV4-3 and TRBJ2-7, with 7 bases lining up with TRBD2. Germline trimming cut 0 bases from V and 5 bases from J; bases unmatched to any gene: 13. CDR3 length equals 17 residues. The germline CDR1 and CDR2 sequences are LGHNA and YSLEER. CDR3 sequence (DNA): TGCGCCAGCAGCCAAGACCGGGGGGTCACGCTGGGAAACGAGCAGTACTTC. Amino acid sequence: CASSQDRGVTLGNEQYF.

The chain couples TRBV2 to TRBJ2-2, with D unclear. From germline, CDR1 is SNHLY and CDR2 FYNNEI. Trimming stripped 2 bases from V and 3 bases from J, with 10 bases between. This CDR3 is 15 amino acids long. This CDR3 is CASSENFIYTGELFF. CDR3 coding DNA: TGTGCCAGCAGTGAAAACTTTATTTACACCGGGGAGCTGTTTTTT. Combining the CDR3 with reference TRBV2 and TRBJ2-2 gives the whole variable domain EPEVTQTPSHQVTQMGQEVILRCVPISNHLYFYWYRQILGQKVEFLVSFYNNEISEKSEIFDDQFSVERPDGSNFTLKIRSTKLEDSAMYFCASSENFIYTGELFFGEGSRLTVL.

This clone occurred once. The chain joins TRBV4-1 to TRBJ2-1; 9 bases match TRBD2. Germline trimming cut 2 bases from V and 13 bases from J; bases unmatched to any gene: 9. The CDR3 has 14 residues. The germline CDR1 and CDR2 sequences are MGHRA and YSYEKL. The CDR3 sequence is CASSQLALAGPQFF. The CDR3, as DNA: TGCGCCAGCAGCCAACTAGCTCTAGCGGGGCCCCAGTTCTTC.

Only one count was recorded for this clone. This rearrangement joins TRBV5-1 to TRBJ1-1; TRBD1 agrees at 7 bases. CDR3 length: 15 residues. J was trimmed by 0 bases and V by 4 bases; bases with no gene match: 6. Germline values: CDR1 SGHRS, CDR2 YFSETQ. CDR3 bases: TGCGCCAGCAGCCCGGGACAGAACTTGAACACTGAAGCTTTCTTT. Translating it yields CASSPGQNLNTEAFF.

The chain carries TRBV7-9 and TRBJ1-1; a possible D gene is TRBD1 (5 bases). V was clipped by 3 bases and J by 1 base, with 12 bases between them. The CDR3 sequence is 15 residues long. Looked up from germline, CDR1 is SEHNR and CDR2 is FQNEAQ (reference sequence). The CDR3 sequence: CASSFLSGKNTEAFF. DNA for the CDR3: TGTGCCAGCAGCTTTCTCTCAGGGAAGAACACTGAAGCTTTCTTT. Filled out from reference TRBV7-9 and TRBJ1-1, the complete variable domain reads DTGVSQNPRHKITKRGQNVTFRCDPISEHNRLYWYRQTLGQGPEFLTYFQNEAQLEKSRLLSDRFSAERPKGSFSTLEIQRTEQGDSAMYLCASSFLSGKNTEAFFGQGTRLTVV.

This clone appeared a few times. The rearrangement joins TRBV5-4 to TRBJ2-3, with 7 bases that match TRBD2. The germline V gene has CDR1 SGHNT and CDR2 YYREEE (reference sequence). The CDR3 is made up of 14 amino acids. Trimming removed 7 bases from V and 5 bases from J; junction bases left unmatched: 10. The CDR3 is CASGGGLLRDTQYF. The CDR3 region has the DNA TGTGCCAGCGGGGGGGGACTCCTCCGAGATACGCAGTATTTT.

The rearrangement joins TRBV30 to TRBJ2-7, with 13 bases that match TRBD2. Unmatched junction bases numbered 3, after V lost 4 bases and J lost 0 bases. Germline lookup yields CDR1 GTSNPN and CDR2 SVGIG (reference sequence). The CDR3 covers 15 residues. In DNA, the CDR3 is TGTGCCTGGATACGGACTAGCGGGGGCTCCTACGAGCAGTACTTC. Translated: CAWIRTSGGSYEQYF.

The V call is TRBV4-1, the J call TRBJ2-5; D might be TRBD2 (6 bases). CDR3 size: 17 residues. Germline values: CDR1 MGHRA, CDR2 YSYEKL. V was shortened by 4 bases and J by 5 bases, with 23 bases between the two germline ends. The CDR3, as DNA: TGCGCCAGCAGCCGTCGGGACTCCAGAAATCGAGGGGAGACCCAGTACTTC. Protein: CASSRRDSRNRGETQYF.

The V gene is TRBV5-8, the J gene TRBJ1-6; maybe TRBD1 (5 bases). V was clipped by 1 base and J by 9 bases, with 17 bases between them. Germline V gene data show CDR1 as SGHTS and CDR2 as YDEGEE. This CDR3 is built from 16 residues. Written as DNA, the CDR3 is TGTGCCAGCAGCTTGTGGGGCCGGGGGATGGGTTCACCCCTCCACTTT. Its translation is CASSLWGRGMGSPLHF.

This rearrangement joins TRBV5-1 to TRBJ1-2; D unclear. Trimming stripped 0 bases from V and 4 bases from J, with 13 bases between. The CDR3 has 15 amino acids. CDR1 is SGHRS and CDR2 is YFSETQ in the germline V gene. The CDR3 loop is CASSLGEVNFYGYTF. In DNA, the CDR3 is TGCGCCAGCAGCTTGGGCGAAGTGAATTTCTATGGCTACACCTTC.

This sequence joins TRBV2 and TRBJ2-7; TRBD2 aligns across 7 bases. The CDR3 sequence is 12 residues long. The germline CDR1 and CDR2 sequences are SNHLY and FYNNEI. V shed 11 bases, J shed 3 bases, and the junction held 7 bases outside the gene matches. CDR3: CACNRDYYEQYF. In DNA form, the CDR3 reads TGTGCCTGCAACCGGGACTACTACGAGCAGTACTTC.

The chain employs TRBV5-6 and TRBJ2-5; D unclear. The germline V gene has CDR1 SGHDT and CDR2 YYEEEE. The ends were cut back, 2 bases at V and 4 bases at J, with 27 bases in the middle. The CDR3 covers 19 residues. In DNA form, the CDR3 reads TGTGCCAGCAGCTTTCTGTCTCGTATCGCCTCAGGAGATCGAGAGACCCAGTACTTC. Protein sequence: CASSFLSRIASGDRETQYF.

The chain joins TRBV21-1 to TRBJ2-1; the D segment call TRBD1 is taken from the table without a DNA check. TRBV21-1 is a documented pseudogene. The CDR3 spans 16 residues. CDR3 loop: CASSKGSGTGVGEQFF. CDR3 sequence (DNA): TGTGCCAGCAGCAAAGGGTCCGGGACAGGGGTGGGTGAGCAGTTCTTC.

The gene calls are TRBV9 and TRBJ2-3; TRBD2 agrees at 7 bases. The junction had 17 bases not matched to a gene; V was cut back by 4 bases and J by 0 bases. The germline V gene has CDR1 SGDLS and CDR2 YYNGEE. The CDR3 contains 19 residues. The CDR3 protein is CASSTRSAGDAPSTDTQYF. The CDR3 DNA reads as TGTGCCAGCAGCACCCGGTCGGCGGGGGACGCCCCTAGCACAGATACGCAGTATTTT.

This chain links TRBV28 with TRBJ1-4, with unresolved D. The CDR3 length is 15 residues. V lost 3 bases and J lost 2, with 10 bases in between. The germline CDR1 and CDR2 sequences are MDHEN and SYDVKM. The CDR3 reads CASSFGRLTNEKLFF. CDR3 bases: TGTGCCAGCAGTTTCGGACGGTTGACTAATGAAAAACTGTTTTTT.

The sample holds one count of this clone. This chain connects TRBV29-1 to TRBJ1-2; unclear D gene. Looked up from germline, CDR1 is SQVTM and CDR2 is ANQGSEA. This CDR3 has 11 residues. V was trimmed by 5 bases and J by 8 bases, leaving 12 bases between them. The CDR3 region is CSVYTDLGYTF. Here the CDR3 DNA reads TGCAGCGTTTACACGGACTTGGGCTACACCTTC. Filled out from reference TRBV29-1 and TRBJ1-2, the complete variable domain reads SAVISQKPSRDICQRGTSLTIQCQVDSQVTMMFWYRQQPGQSLTLIATANQGSEATYESGFVIDKFPISRPNLTFSTLTVSNMSPEDSSIYLCSVYTDLGYTFGSGTRLTVV.

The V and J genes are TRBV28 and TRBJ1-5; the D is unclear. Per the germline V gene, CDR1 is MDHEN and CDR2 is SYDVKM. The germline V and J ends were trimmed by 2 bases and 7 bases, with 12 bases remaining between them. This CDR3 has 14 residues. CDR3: CASSLDSGFQPQHF. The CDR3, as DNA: TGTGCCAGCAGTTTAGATTCTGGGTTCCAGCCCCAGCATTTT.